Below, 15 T cell receptor beta chains from the same sample are listed, as sequenced in a study of T cell responses to AZD1222 COVID-19 vaccine. Data came from immunoSEQ multiplex PCR; TCRdb stores just in-frame clones and leaves some out. The sample has some 150,000 clones, around 86% seen once; the top ten hold roughly 9.7%. The sample in question was peripheral blood, obtained 28 days after the second AZD1222 dose. These receptors all stem from an adult who received the AZD1222 COVID-19 vaccine.

The chain employs TRBV9 and TRBJ1-6; D is perhaps TRBD1 (5 bases). CDR3 length: 17 amino acids. The V and J ends lost 3 bases and 2 bases respectively, with 15 bases between them. Germline values: CDR1 SGDLS, CDR2 YYNGEE. The CDR3 protein is CASSGAPDRAYNSPLHF. The CDR3 DNA follows: TGTGCCAGCAGCGGGGCCCCCGACAGAGCCTATAATTCACCCCTCCACTTT.

The V gene is TRBV13, the J gene TRBJ2-3; 12 bases agree with TRBD2. The CDR3 extends over 16 amino acids. The V and J ends lost 5 bases and 7 bases, in that order; junction bases with no gene match: 10. Germline V CDR1 and CDR2: PRHDT, FYEKMQ (reference sequence). The CDR3 coding sequence is TGTGCCAGCAGCGTCAGACTAGCGGGAGATGTAAATACGCAGTATTTT. Residues: CASSVRLAGDVNTQYF.

The gene calls are TRBV25-1 and TRBJ2-5, with TRBD2 identical over 8 bases. The germline V gene encodes CDR1 MGHDK and CDR2 SYGVNS. V was clipped by 6 bases and J by 5 bases; unmatched bases: 14. The length of the CDR3 is 16 residues. In DNA form, the CDR3 reads TGTGCCAGCAGGCCCTTCGGGAGCGGGAGTAAGGAGACCCAGTACTTC. This codes for CASRPFGSGSKETQYF.

This clone was counted between two and nine times. V gene TRBV29-1 combines with J gene TRBJ2-5; the D gene is possibly TRBD2 (5 bases). The CDR3 length is 14 residues. CDR1 is SQVTM and CDR2 is ANQGSEA in the germline V gene. V lost 1 base and J lost 2, with 11 bases in between. This CDR3 is CSVEVAGKQETQYF. For the CDR3, the DNA is TGCAGCGTTGAAGTAGCCGGGAAGCAAGAGACCCAGTACTTC.

This clone was seen only once. The V call is TRBV5-6, the J call TRBJ2-7; D might be TRBD1 or TRBD2, each matching 6 bases. The length of the CDR3 is 14 residues. Trimming left V 0 bases short and J 7 bases short, with 14 bases between. The germline V gene encodes CDR1 SGHDT and CDR2 YYEEEE. CDR3 DNA: TGTGCCAGCAGCTTGGTGACAGGCCGGGGGGAGCAGTACTTC. Residues: CASSLVTGRGEQYF.

The chain links TRBV5-1 to TRBJ2-7; no clear D gene. The CDR3 is 15 residues long. The V end lost 2 bases, the J end lost 3 bases, and 15 bases lay between the germline ends. Germline V gene data show CDR1 as SGHRS and CDR2 as YFSETQ. The chain's CDR3 is CASSFPPSGSYEQYF. The CDR3, as DNA: TGCGCCAGCAGCTTCCCTCCCTCGGGTAGCTACGAGCAGTACTTC.

This chain links TRBV18 with TRBJ2-3; TRBD1 might be the D (6 bases). Germline CDR1 is KGHSH and CDR2 is LQKENI. CDR3 length: 15 residues. V lost 3 bases to trimming and J lost 1 base, with 11 bases between them. The CDR3 spells CASSPGNRGTDTQYF. CDR3 coding DNA: TGTGCCAGCTCACCGGGCAACAGGGGCACAGATACGCAGTATTTT.

In its sample, this clone was seen a few times. J is TRBJ2-7 and V is TRBV3-1 (or the pseudogene TRBV3-2); 7 nucleotides agree with TRBD1. V dropped 3 bases and J dropped 6; count of bases not matched to a gene: 11. The CDR3 consists of 15 residues. Germline CDR1 and CDR2: LGHDT and YNNKEL (reference sequence). CDR3 protein: CASSHVRQGDAEQYF. Here the CDR3 DNA reads TGTGCCAGCAGCCATGTAAGGCAGGGGGACGCCGAGCAGTACTTC.

This chain joins TRBV6-5 and TRBJ1-1, with 7 nucleotides matching TRBD1. The CDR3 loop spans 13 amino acids. V shed 5 bases, J shed 7 bases, and the junction held 7 bases outside the gene matches. Germline V gene sequence: CDR1 MNHEY, CDR2 SVGAGI. The CDR3: CASSPRQGGEAFF. CDR3 in DNA: TGTGCCAGCAGTCCACGACAGGGAGGTGAAGCTTTCTTT.

V and J are TRBV18 and TRBJ1-1; D remains unclear. CDR3 length: 16 residues. Germline V gives CDR1 KGHSH, CDR2 LQKENI. Trimming shortened V by 2 bases and J by 5 bases, and 18 bases separated the two germline ends. The CDR3 nucleotides read TGTGCCAGCTCACCATTGTCGCGAGGTAAAAATACTGAAGCTTTCTTT. Amino acid sequence: CASSPLSRGKNTEAFF.

CDR3 sequence (DNA): TGTGCCAGCAGCCAACAGGGCAACACAGATACGCAGTATTTT. Its protein product is CASSQQGNTDTQYF. The chain uses TRBV11-3 and TRBJ2-3; perhaps TRBD1 as D (6 bases). Germline CDR1 reads SGHNT; CDR2 reads YENEEA. There are 14 residues in the CDR3. V was pared by 5 bases and J by 2 bases, with 11 bases between.

The V call is TRBV5-1, the J call TRBJ2-2, with D perhaps matching TRBD2 (5 bases). The CDR3 loop spans 16 amino acids. Germline V gene data show CDR1 as SGHRS and CDR2 as YFSETQ. The germline V and J ends were trimmed by 0 bases and 0 bases, with 9 bases remaining between them. The CDR3 DNA follows: TGCGCCAGCAGCTTGGTGGGCGGGCCGAACACCGGGGAGCTGTTTTTT. It translates to CASSLVGGPNTGELFF.

The chain couples TRBV3-1 (or the pseudogene TRBV3-2) to TRBJ1-3, with 9 positions matching TRBD1. Unmatched junction bases numbered 5, after V lost 2 bases and J lost 0 bases. CDR3 length equals 17 residues. From germline, CDR1 is LGHDT and CDR2 YNNKEL (reference sequence). CDR3 nucleotide sequence: TGTGCCAGCAGCCAAAAGACAGGGGGGAACTCTGGAAACACCATATATTTT. Its protein product is CASSQKTGGNSGNTIYF.

In this sample, this clone turned up a few times. The CDR3: CASSRDSADNSPLHF. CDR3 nucleotides: TGTGCCAGCAGTCGAGACAGTGCCGATAATTCACCCCTCCACTTT. The V and J genes are TRBV6-5 and TRBJ1-6; tentatively, D is TRBD1 (5 bases). Germline loops: CDR1 MNHEY, CDR2 SVGAGI. V lost 5 bases and J lost 5, with 13 bases in between. This CDR3 comprises 15 residues.

The chain recombines TRBV7-2 with TRBJ1-2, with 9 bases fitting TRBD1. Per the germline V gene, CDR1 is SGHTA and CDR2 is FQGNSA. The CDR3 is 15 amino acids. V shed 5 bases and J 3 bases; nucleotides not matched to a gene: 7. The CDR3 region has the DNA TGTGCCAGCAGCCAACCGGGACAGGGATACTATGGCTACACCTTC. Residues: CASSQPGQGYYGYTF.